The clone carrying this T cell receptor (beta chain) appeared many times. The record originates from a study of T-cell reconstitution after alpha-beta-depleted transplantation in children. It was with unique molecular identifiers that the TCRbeta library was prepared. One entry per CDR3 protein, called by TCRdb with MiXCR from the PCR reads. The table has fewer than 130,000 distinct CDR3 sequences, about 9.4% seen once; the top ten hold around 8.5%. The sequence came from a human donor who donated a stem cell graft to a child with acute lymphoblastic leukemia. The starting material was PBMCs from the stem cell graft donor, obtained from the stem cell graft.

As DNA, the CDR3 is TGCGCCAGCAGCTTGGCCGGCGGGAGGGACTCCTACAATGAGCAGTTCTTC. Translating gives CASSLAGGRDSYNEQFF. V gene TRBV5-1 combines with J gene TRBJ2-1; 9 bases are a match to TRBD2. This CDR3 is built from 17 residues. The germline CDR1 and CDR2 sequences are SGHRS and YFSETQ. Trimming removed 0 bases from V and 0 bases from J; junction bases left unmatched: 4.